The source of this TCR beta chain is a study of human T cells and chemical hapten exposure. This clonotype showed up many times. A single record per CDR3 protein comes from TCRdb applying MiXCR to the 5' RACE reads. This sample carries about 140,000 distinct CDR3 sequences, 4.1% of them seen once, and the ten largest clones take over 1.1%. Total RNA was extracted from unfractionated whole blood. This TCR came from a female donor in good health.

CDR3 loop: CASSTGTGESYEQYF. In DNA form, the CDR3 reads TGCGCCAGCAGCACGGGGACAGGGGAGTCCTACGAGCAGTACTTC. The chain couples TRBV5-1 to TRBJ2-7, with 10 bases that match TRBD1. CDR3 length: 15 amino acids. Germline trimming cut 4 bases from V and 1 base from J; bases unmatched to any gene: 5. CDR1 is SGHRS and CDR2 is YFSETQ in the germline V gene.